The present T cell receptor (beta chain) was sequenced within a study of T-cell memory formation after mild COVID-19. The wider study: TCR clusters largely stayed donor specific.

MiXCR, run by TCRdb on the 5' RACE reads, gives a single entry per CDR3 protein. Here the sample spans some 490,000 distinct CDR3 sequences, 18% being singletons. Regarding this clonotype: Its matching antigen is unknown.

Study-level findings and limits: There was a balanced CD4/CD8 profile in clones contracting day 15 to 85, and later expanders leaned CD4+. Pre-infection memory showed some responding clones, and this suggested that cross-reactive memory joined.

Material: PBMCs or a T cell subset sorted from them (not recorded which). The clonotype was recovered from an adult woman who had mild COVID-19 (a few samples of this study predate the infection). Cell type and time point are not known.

CDR3 coding DNA: TGTGCCACCAAAGCGGGAGGGCAGGAGACCCAGTACTTC. It is translated as CATKAGGQETQYF. This rearrangement joins TRBV2 to TRBJ2-5; 10 bases align to TRBD2. The CDR3 totals 13 residues. The junction had 7 bases not matched to a gene; V was cut back by 10 bases and J by 5 bases. CDR1 and CDR2 from the germline V gene are SNHLY and FYNNEI.